This TCR beta chain comes out of a study of T cell repertoires in cytomegalovirus infection. The wider study: Public TCR beta signatures indicated both CMV infection and matching HLA type. Study-level points and caveats: Accumulated public TCR beta family frequency recognized individuals carrying CMV together with the relevant HLA. It was HLA-C-restricted CMV-specific TCR beta clonotypes that dominated the response ex vivo.

In this sample, this clonotype turned up many times. The antigen is undetermined. CDR1 SGHVS and CDR2 FNYEAQ come from the germline V gene. This CDR3 has 13 amino acids. Trimming pared 7 bases from V and 8 bases from J, leaving 15 bases between. MiXCR was run by TCRdb on the reads, yielding one entry per CDR3 protein. The sample includes 400,000 or so distinct CDR3 sequences, less than 20% seen only once; the top ten take about 10%. The receptor was derived from a human donor in good health (CMV status not recorded). Some clones in this sample may be carry-over from other donors' samples. The chain joins TRBV7-6 to TRBJ2-1, with D possibly TRBD1 on 6 matching bases. The specimen was PBMCs. Here the CDR3 DNA reads TGTGCCAGCACCTCTGGGACATACGATGAGCAGTTCTTC. Translated, it gives CASTSGTYDEQFF.